This TCR beta chain was obtained from a study of blood T cell repertoires in COVID-19. The wider study: Italy, Spain and the United States were the sources of the convalescent and acute COVID-19 samples. PBMCs, B-cell-depleted T cells, or T cells provided the cDNA or gDNA that made up the material.

Repertoires were generated with immunoSEQ multiplex PCR, while TCRdb's copy carries only in-frame clones and drops some. The table has more than 15,000 clones, approximately 88% seen once. The TCR comes from a man aged 60-69 years with acute or convalescent COVID-19. The source material was peripheral blood.

CDR3 sequence (DNA): TGTGCCAGCAGCCCCCGACTAGCGGGTATCACAGATACGCAGTATTTT. Translated, it gives CASSPRLAGITDTQYF. The chain joins TRBV9 to TRBJ2-3; 10 nucleotides align to TRBD2. CDR1 is SGDLS and CDR2 is YYNGEE in the germline V gene. J gave up 2 bases and V 4 bases, and 7 bases lay outside the gene matches. The CDR3 extends over 16 amino acids.